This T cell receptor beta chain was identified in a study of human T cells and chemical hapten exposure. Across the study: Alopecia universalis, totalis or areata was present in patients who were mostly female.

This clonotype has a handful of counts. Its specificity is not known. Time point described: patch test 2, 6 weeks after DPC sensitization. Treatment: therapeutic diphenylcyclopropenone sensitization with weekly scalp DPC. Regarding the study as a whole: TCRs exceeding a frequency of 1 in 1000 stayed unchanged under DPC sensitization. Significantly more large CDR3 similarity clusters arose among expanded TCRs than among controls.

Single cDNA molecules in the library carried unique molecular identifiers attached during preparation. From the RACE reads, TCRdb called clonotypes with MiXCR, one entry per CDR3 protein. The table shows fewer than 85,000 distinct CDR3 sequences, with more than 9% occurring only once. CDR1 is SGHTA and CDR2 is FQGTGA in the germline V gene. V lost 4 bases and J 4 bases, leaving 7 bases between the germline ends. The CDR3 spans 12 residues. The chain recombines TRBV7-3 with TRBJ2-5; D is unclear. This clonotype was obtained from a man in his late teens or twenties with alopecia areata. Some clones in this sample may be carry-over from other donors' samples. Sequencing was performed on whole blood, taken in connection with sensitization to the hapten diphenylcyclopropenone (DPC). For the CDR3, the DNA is TGTGCCAGCAGCTCCTCTGGAGAGACCCAGTACTTC. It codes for CASSSSGETQYF.